This T cell receptor (beta chain) was captured in a study of T-cell reconstitution after alpha-beta-depleted transplantation in children (TCRdb year 2016). Notes on the research overall: T-cell immune reconstitution after TCRalphabeta/CD19-depleted allogeneic hematopoietic cell transplantation in children was quantitatively tracked in the study by means of TCR repertoire profiling. Results and caveats for the whole study, not just this receptor: In some patients, the high TCRbeta diversity seen at day 60 was put down to recipient T cells and intrathymic progenitors that had survived conditioning. About two months after transplant, the apparently early recovery of alphabetaT-cell counts reportedly depended on just several hundred clones that had expanded rapidly and came from non-depleted graft cells. The frequencies of hyperexpanded clones fell over the following months, and after one year, T-cell counts and TCRbeta diversity were mostly attributed to newly produced T cells.

This clonotype has ten or more counts. There is no known antigen for this receptor. It has no much larger one-base neighbor in the sample; base qualities were not kept. Library prep was done by PCR. The instrument was an Illumina HiSeq 2500. Molecular barcoding was employed in the preparation of TCR libraries, with unique molecular identifiers being used to normalize TCRbeta repertoire quantification. The raw public reads went through TCRdb reprocessing: fastp at Q25, MiXCR clone calling, in-frame beta chains kept. Identical CDR3 protein sequences are pooled into one entry, listed with their most common genes and DNA. The sample table holds roughly 300,000 distinct CDR3 sequences, of which roughly 10% were seen once. The ten largest clonotypes hold 23% of the sample. The CDR3 sequence holds 10 residues, the cysteine and phenylalanine included. Only CDR3 DNA is held: 30 bases, read in frame from base 1. Relative to germline, V is 2 bases shorter and J is 9 bases shorter, with 5 bases between their ends. According to the germline V gene (reference sequence), CDR1 reads DFQATT and CDR2 reads SNEGSKA.

The treatment or condition label, as the study defines it: allogeneic hematopoietic cell transplantation with graft depleted of TCRalphabeta T cells and CD19 B cells. TCRalphabeta/CD19-depleted allogeneic hematopoietic cell grafts were given to the transplant recipients, all of whom were children. This clonotype was obtained from a male patient aged 2 to 9 who had a stem cell transplant for chronic granulomatous disease, so the T cells may come from the graft donor. Sequenced here: peripheral blood, sampled 180 days after TCRalphabeta/CD19-depleted stem cell transplant. The rearranged chain carries TRBV20-1 and TRBJ2-4; there is no confident call for the D gene. For the CDR3, the sequence is CSARRAIQYF. The nucleotide sequence is given as TGCAGTGCTAGAAGGGCCATTCAGTACTTC.